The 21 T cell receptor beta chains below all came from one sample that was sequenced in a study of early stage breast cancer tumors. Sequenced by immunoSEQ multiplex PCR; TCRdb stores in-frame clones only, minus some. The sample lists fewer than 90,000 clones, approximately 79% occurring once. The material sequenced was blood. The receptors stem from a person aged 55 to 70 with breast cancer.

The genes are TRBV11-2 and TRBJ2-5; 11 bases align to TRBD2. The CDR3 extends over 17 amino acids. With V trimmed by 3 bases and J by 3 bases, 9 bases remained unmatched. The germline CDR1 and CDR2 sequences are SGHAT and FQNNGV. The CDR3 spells CASSFRRGGLAEETQYF. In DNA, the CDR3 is TGTGCCAGCAGCTTTAGGAGGGGGGGACTAGCGGAAGAGACCCAGTACTTC.

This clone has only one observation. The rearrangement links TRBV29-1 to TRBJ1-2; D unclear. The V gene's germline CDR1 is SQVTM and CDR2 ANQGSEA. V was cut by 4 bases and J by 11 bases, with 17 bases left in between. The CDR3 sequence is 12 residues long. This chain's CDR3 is CSVVPAPEEYTF. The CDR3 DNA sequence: TGCAGCGTTGTCCCAGCCCCAGAGGAGTACACCTTC.

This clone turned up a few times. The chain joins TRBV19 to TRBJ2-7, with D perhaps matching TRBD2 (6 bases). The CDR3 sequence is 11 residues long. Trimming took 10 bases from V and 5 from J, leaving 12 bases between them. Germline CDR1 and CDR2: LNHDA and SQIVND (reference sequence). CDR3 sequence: CATEGRNEQYF. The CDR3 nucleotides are TGTGCCACCGAGGGGAGGAACGAGCAGTACTTC.

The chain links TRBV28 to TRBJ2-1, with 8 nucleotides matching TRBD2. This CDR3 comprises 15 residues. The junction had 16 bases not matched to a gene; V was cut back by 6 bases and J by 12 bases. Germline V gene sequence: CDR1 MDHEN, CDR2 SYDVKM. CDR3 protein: CASSWGTGGTLGQFF. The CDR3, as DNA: TGTGCCAGCAGCTGGGGGACGGGAGGGACCCTTGGGCAGTTCTTC.

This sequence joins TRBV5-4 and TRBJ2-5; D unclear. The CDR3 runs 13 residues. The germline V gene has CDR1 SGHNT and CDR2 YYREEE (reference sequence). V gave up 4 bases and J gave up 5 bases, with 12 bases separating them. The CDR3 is CASSLPYAETQYF. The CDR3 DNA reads TGTGCCAGCAGCCTACCTTATGCGGAGACCCAGTACTTC.

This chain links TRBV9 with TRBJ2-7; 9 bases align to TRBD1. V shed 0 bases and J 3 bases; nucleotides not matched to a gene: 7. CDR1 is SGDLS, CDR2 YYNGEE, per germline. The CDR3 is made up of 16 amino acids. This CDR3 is CASSVGADRGVYEQYF. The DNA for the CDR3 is TGTGCCAGCAGCGTAGGGGCCGACAGGGGGGTCTACGAGCAGTACTTC.

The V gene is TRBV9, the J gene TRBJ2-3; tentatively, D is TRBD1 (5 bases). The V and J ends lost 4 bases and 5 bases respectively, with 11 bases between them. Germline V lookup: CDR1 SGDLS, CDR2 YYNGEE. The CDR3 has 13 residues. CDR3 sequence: CASSKRGEDTQYF. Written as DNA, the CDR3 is TGTGCCAGCAGCAAAAGGGGCGAAGATACGCAGTATTTT.

The CDR3 nucleotides read TGTGCCAGCAGCTTAGTTCGGTCGGCGGGTAGCTCCTATAATTCACCCCTCCACTTT. Translation gives CASSLVRSAGSSYNSPLHF. The chain combines TRBV7-8 with TRBJ1-6; no clear D. The V end was cut by 1 base, the J end by 0 bases, with 16 bases between. This CDR3 has 19 amino acids. From germline, CDR1 is SGHVS and CDR2 FQNEAQ. The whole variable domain, filled in from reference TRBV7-8 and TRBJ1-6, reads GAGVSQSPRYKVAKRGQDVALRCDPISGHVSLFWYQQALGQGPEFLTYFQNEAQLDKSGLPSDRFFAERPEGSVSTLKIQRTQQEDSAVYLCASSLVRSAGSSYNSPLHFGNGTRLTVT.

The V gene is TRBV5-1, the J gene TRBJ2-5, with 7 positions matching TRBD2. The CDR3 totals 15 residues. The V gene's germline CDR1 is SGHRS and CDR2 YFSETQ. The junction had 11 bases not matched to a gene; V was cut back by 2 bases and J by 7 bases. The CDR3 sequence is CASSFLRAGVGTQYF. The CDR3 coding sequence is TGCGCCAGCAGCTTCCTCAGGGCGGGAGTTGGGACCCAGTACTTC.

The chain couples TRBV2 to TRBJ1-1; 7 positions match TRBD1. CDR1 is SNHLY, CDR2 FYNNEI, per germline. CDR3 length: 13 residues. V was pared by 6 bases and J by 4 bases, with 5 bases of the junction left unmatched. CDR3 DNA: TGTGCCAGCAGCCGAGAGGGGGCCACTGAAGCTTTCTTT. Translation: CASSREGATEAFF.

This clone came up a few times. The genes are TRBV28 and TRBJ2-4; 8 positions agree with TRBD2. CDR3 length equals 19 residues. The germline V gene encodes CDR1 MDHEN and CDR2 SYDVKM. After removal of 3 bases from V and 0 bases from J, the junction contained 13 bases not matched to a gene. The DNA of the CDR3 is TGTGCCAGCAGTTTCAGACTAGCGAGCACCGTACTAGCCAAAAACATTCAGTACTTC. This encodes CASSFRLASTVLAKNIQYF. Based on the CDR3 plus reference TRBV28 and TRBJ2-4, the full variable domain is DVKVTQSSRYLVKRTGEKVFLECVQDMDHENMFWYRQDPGLGLRLIYFSYDVKMKEKGDIPEGYSVSREKKERFSLILESASTNQTSMYLCASSFRLASTVLAKNIQYFGAGTRLSVL.

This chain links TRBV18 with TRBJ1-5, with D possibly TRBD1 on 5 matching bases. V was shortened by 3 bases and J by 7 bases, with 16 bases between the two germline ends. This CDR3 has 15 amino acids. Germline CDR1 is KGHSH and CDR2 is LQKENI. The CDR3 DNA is TGTGCCAGCTCACCCTATACAGGTCAAGACCAGCCCCAGCATTTT. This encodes CASSPYTGQDQPQHF.

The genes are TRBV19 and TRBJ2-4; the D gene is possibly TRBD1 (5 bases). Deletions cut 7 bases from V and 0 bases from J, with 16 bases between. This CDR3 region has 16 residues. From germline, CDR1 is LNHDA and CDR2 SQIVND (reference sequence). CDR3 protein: CASKEGVSVAKNIQYF. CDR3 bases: TGTGCCAGTAAGGAAGGGGTGTCGGTAGCCAAAAACATTCAGTACTTC.

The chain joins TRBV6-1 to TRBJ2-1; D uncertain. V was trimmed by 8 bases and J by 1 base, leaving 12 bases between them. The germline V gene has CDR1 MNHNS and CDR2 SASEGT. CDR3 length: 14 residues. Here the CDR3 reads CASRRVQSYNEQFF. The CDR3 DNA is TGTGCCAGCCGCCGCGTGCAGTCCTACAATGAGCAGTTCTTC.

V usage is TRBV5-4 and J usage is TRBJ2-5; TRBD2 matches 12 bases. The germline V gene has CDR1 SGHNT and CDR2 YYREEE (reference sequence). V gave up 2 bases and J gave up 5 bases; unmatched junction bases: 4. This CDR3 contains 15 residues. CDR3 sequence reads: CASSLLAGGGETQYF. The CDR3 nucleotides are TGTGCCAGCAGCTTACTAGCGGGGGGCGGGGAGACCCAGTACTTC.

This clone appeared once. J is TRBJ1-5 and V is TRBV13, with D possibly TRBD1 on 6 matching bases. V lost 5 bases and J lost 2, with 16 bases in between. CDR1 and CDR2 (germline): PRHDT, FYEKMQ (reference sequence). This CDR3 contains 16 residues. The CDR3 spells CASSKRGGQGNQPQHF. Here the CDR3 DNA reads TGTGCCAGCAGCAAAAGGGGGGGCCAGGGCAATCAGCCCCAGCATTTT.

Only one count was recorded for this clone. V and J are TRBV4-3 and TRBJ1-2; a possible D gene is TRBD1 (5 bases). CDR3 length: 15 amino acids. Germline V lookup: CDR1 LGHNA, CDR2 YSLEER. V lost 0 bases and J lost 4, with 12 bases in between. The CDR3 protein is CASSQDVRGAYGYTF. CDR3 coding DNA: TGCGCCAGCAGCCAAGATGTAAGGGGCGCCTATGGCTACACCTTC.

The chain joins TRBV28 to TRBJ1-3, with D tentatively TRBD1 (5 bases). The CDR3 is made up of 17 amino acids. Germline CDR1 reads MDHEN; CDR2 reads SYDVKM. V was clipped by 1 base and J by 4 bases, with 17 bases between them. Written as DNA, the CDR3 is TGTGCCAGCAGTTTATTTGAGGGACTGGGTGGGGGAAACACCATATATTTT. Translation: CASSLFEGLGGGNTIYF. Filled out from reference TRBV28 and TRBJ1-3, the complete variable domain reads DVKVTQSSRYLVKRTGEKVFLECVQDMDHENMFWYRQDPGLGLRLIYFSYDVKMKEKGDIPEGYSVSREKKERFSLILESASTNQTSMYLCASSLFEGLGGGNTIYFGEGSWLTVV.

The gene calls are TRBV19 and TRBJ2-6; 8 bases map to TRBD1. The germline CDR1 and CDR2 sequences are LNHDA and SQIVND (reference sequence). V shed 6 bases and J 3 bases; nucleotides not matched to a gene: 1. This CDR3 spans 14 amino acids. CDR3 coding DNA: TGTGCCAGTAGGGACAGGGTTGGGGCCAACGTCCTGACTTTC. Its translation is CASRDRVGANVLTF.

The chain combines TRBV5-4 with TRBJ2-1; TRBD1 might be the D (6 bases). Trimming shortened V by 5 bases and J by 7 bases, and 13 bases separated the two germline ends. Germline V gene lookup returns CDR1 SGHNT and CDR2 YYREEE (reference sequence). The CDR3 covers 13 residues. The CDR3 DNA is TGTGCCAGCAGTCCACAAACAGGGAATGAGCAGTTCTTC. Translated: CASSPQTGNEQFF.

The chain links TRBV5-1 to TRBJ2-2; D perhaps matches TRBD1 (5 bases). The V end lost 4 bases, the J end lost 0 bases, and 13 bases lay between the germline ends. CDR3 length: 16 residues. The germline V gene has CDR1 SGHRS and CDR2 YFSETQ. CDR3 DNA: TGCGCCAGCAGCCCTACGACAGCCTCGAACACCGGGGAGCTGTTTTTT. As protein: CASSPTTASNTGELFF.